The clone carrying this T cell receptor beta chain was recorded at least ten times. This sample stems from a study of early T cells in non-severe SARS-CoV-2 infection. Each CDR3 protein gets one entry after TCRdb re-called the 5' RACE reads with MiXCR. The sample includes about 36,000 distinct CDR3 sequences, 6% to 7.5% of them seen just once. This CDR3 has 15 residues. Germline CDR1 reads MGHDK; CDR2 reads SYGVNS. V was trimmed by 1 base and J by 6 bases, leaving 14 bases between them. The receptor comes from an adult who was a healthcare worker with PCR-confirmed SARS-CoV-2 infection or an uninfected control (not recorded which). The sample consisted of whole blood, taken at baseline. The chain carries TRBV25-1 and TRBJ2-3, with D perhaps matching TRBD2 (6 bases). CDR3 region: CASSESVGGPDTQYF. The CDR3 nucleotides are TGTGCCAGCAGTGAATCGGTGGGAGGCCCGGATACGCAGTATTTT.